This TCR beta chain appears in the sequencing data of a study of blood T cells in healthy people across ages. This clonotype appeared once. Its antigen remains unidentified. A sample-barcoded 5' primer and a J-beta primer mix were used in a second PCR of about 7 to 12 cycles. TCRdb independently ran MiXCR on the 5' RACE reads; one entry per CDR3 protein. The table includes more than 700,000 distinct CDR3 sequences, about 55% detected once. This CDR3 is built from 16 residues. The germline gives CDR1 SGHDT, CDR2 YYEEEE. V was pared by 0 bases and J by 4 bases, with 5 bases of the junction left unmatched. Whole-study findings and limits: When set beside aged donors, long-lived donors presented more naive CD4+ cells and higher diversity.

Extracted total RNA amounted to at least 5.5 micrograms for each sample. The specimen was blood. The V and J genes are TRBV5-6 and TRBJ2-2; 8 bases are shared with TRBD1. The sequence came from a man aged 80 or over in good health. The CDR3 protein is CASSLAGGISTGELFF. CDR3 sequence (DNA): TGTGCCAGCAGCTTGGCAGGGGGCATCAGCACCGGGGAGCTGTTTTTT.